This TCR beta chain was recovered during a study of naive and memory T cell subsets. Notes on the study in general: Potentially, T cell activation and differentiation skew this RNA-based measurement.

Remarks on this clonotype: Its matching antigen is unknown.

The library had UMIs added by 3' ligation of an oligonucleotide to TCR cDNA. Whole blood, 2.5 ml, came from adult healthy volunteers. Amplification of ligated cDNA took four PCR rounds with SP2 and nested alpha and beta constant primers. Blood and skin TCR RNA was reverse transcribed with alpha and beta constant primers. In TCRdb, the 5' RACE reads were re-called with MiXCR into one record per CDR3 protein. The table lists approximately 32,000 distinct CDR3 sequences, roughly 17% of them singletons. The TCR was taken from a female donor in good health.

The CDR3 DNA follows: TGTGCCAGCAGCTTGGAGGGACCCCTCCAAGAGACCCAGTACTTC. Translated, it gives CASSLEGPLQETQYF. The chain uses TRBV5-4 and TRBJ2-5, with D perhaps assigned TRBD1 or TRBD2 (5 bases each). CDR1 and CDR2 from the germline V gene are SGHNT and YYREEE (reference sequence). Trimming cost V 0 bases and J 1 base, with 10 bases left between them. This CDR3 region has 15 residues.